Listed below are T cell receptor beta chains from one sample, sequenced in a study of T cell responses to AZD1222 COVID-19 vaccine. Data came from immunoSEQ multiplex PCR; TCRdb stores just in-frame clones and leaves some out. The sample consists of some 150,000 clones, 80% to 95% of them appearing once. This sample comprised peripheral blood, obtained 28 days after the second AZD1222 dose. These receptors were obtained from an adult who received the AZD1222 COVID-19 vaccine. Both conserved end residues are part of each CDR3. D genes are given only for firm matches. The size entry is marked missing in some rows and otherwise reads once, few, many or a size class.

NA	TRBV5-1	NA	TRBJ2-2	TGCGCCAGCAGCTCTGGGAGTAGCGGAAACACCGGGGAGCTGTTTTTT	CASSSGSSGNTGELFF
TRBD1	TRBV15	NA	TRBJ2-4	TGTGCCACCAGCAGAGGCCCGACAGGGGGCGAAAACATTCAGTACTTC	CATSRGPTGGENIQYF
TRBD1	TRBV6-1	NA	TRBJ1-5	TGTGCCAGCAGTGATTTCCCCGGGACAGGGGTTGGCAATCAGCCCCAGCATTTT	CASSDFPGTGVGNQPQHF
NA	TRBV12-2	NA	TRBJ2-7	TGTGCAAGTCGCCGACGGACAGGGTCCGAGCAGTACTTC	CASRRRTGSEQYF
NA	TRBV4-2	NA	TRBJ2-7	TGTGCCAGCAGCCAAGTAGGGGCCCAGGAGCAGTACTTC	CASSQVGAQEQYF
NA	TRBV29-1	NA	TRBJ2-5	TGCAGCGTGGAGGGTCCCGAGACCCAGTACTTC	CSVEGPETQYF
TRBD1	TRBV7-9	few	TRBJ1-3	TGTGCCAGCAGCTTAGCCCGGGACAGAGGAAACACCATATATTTT	CASSLARDRGNTIYF
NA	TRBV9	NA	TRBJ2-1	TGTGCCAGTCGCGATTCAGACCTAGCGCCTTACGGGGACAATGAGCAGTTCTTC	CASRDSDLAPYGDNEQFF
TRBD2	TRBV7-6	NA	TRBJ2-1	TGTGCCAGCAGCTTACCCCAACTAGCGGGAGGGCCCAATGAGCAGTTCTTC	CASSLPQLAGGPNEQFF
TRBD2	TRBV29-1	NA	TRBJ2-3	TGCAGCTCCAGGCGGGGGACGCGAGATACGCAGTATTTT	CSSRRGTRDTQYF
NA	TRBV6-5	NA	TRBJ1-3	TGTGCCAGCAGTTACTCGATCCGATCGGCTGGAAACACCATATATTTT	CASSYSIRSAGNTIYF
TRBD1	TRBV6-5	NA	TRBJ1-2	TGTGCCAGCAGTTACTCCCAGGGGACAGGGTACTATGGCTACACCTTC	CASSYSQGTGYYGYTF
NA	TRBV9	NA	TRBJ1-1	TGTGCCAGCAGCACCCGGGACGGAAACACTGAAGCTTTCTTT	CASSTRDGNTEAFF
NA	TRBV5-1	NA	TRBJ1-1	TGCGCCAGCAGCTTGGAAGTGTCGGTGAACACTGAAGCTTTCTTT	CASSLEVSVNTEAFF
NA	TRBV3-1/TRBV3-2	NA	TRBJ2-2	TGTGCCAGCAGCCAAGGTAGCGGCCTGGGAGGGGAGCTGTTTTTT	CASSQGSGLGGELFF
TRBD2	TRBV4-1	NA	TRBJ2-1	TGCGCCAGCAGCCAAGGCCCGACTAGCGGGAGGGCCCAGTTCTTC	CASSQGPTSGRAQFF